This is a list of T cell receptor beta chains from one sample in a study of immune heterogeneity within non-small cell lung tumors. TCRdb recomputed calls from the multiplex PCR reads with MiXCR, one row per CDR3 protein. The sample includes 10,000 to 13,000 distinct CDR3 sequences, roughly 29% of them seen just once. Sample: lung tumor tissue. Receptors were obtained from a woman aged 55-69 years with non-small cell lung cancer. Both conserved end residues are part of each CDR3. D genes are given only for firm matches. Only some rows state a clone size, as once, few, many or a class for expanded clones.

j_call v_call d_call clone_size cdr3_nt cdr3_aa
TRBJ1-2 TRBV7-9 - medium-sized TGTGCCAGCAGCTTAGACGAACTCTATGGCTACACCTTC CASSLDELYGYTF
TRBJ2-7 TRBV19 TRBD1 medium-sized TGTGCCAGTAGCAGGACAGGGATCGAGCAGTACTTC CASSRTGIEQYF
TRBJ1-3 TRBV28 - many TGTGCCAGCACCCACGGGGTCGCGTGGCCCCCGAGCTCTGGAAACACCATATATTTT CASTHGVAWPPSSGNTIYF
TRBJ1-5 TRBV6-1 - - TGTGCCAGCAGTTGGGGAGGGAATCAGCCCCAGCATTTT CASSWGGNQPQHF
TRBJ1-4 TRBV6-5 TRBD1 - TGTGCCAGCAGTTACAATCCGGACAGGGTTAATGAAAAACTGTTTTTT CASSYNPDRVNEKLFF
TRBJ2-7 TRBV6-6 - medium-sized TGTGCCAGCAGTTACCAGGGGCAGGACGAGCAGTACTTC CASSYQGQDEQYF
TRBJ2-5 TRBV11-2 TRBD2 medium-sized TGTGCCAGCAGCTTCTGGGGGGGTGAGACCCAGTACTTC CASSFWGGETQYF
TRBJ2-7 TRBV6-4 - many TGTGCCAGCAGTGACTCTTCCAAAATGGGCGAATCCTACGAGCAGTACTTC CASSDSSKMGESYEQYF
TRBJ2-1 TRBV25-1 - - TGTGCCAGCAGTTTCGGGGACTTCAATGAGCAGTTCTTC CASSFGDFNEQFF
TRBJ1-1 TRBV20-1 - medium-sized TGCAGTGCTTCCAGGATGAACACTGAAGCTTTCTTT CSASRMNTEAFF
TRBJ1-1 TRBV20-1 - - TGCATTGCTACGGACGGATTGAACACTGAAGCTTTCTTT CIATDGLNTEAFF
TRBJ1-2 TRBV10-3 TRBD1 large TGTGCCATCAGTGAGTCGACAGGGGAACGCTATGGCTACACCTTC CAISESTGERYGYTF
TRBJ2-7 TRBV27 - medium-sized TGTGCCAGCAGTCAAAAGAGCGTGAGCTCCTACGAGCAGTACTTC CASSQKSVSSYEQYF
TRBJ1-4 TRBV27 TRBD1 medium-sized TGTGCCAGCAGACAGCCCGGGACAGGAGGAAAACTGTTTTTT CASRQPGTGGKLFF
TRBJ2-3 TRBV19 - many TGTGCCAGTAGTATAGGGAGAGGACGCACAGATACGCAGTATTTT CASSIGRGRTDTQYF
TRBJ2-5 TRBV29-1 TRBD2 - TGCAGCGTTGAACTAGCGGAGAAGAAAGAGACCCAGTACTTC CSVELAEKKETQYF
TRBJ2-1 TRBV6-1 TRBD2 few TGTGCCAGCAGTGGGATAGCGGGGACCTACAATGAGCAGTTCTTC CASSGIAGTYNEQFF
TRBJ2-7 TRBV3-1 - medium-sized TGTGCCAGCAGCCAGGCGGGACAAGGATTCTACGAGCAGTACTTC CASSQAGQGFYEQYF
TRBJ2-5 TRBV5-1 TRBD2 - TGCGCCAGCAGCCCCCCACTAGCGGGAGAAGAGGCCCAGTACTTC CASSPPLAGEEAQYF
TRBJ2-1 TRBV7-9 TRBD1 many TGTGCCAGCAGCGCTAGGGGTGGGGACAGATACAATGAGCAGTTCTTC CASSARGGDRYNEQFF
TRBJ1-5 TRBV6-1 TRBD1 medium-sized TGTGCCAGCAGGAACCAGGGGGCTGGCAATCAGCCCCAGCATTTT CASRNQGAGNQPQHF
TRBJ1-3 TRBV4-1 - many TGCGCCAGCTCGGGGTGGGCCAACTCTGGAAACACCATATATTTT CASSGWANSGNTIYF
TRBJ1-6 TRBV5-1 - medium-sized TGCGCCAGCAACCCGGACGGGAGGACTAATTCACCCCTCCACTTT CASNPDGRTNSPLHF
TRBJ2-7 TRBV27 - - TGTGCCAGCAGTTTAATTGCAGGACGTCCCTACGAGCAGTACTTC CASSLIAGRPYEQYF
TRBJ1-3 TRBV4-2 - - TGTGCCAGCATCCAAGTTGGAGGGGACGGAAACACCATATATTTT CASIQVGGDGNTIYF
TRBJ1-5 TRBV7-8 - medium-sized TGTGCCAGCAGCTTAGCGCCCCGGACTAGCAATCAGCCCCAGCATTTT CASSLAPRTSNQPQHF
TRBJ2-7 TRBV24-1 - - TGTGCCACCAGTGAAACGGAGTTTTACGAGCAGTACTTC CATSETEFYEQYF
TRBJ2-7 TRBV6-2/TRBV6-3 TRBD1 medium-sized TGTGCCAGCAGTCAGAACAGGGGTTCTGGCGAGCAGTACTTC CASSQNRGSGEQYF
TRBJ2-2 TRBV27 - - TGTGCCAGCAAGGCGGCCCCGAACACCGGGGAGCTGTTTTTT CASKAAPNTGELFF